A single sample is the source of the 26 T cell receptor beta chains below, sequenced in a study of radiation and T cells in renal cell carcinoma. Time point denoted: blood 4 weeks post-SBRT, at nephrectomy. Stated treatment: 15 Gy SBRT to primary tumor, nephrectomy 4 weeks later. The table came from immunoSEQ multiplex PCR; TCRdb's copy has only in-frame clones and leaves some out. The sample consists of roughly 90,000 clones, around four fifths of them appearing once. Sample: blood, taken from a patient whose treatment included radiotherapy and nephrectomy. Source of these receptors: a man aged 50-59 years with renal cell carcinoma.

The CDR3 protein is CASSERSGGFNEQFF. The CDR3 nucleotides are TGTGCCAGCAGTGAACGGTCAGGGGGCTTCAATGAGCAGTTCTTC. The chain uses TRBV2 and TRBJ2-1, with 8 bases lining up with TRBD1. This CDR3 spans 15 amino acids. Germline V gene data show CDR1 as SNHLY and CDR2 as FYNNEI. V gave up 2 bases and J gave up 6 bases; unmatched junction bases: 6.

This chain joins TRBV7-3 and TRBJ2-5, with 9 bases identical to TRBD1. The germline CDR1 and CDR2 sequences are SGHTA and FQGTGA. Germline trimming cut 4 bases from V and 1 base from J; bases unmatched to any gene: 7. CDR3 length: 16 residues. CDR3 residues: CASSSGTGLFQETQYF. The CDR3 nucleotides are TGTGCCAGCAGCTCCGGGACAGGGTTATTCCAAGAGACCCAGTACTTC.

The chain joins TRBV30 to TRBJ1-1, with D maybe TRBD1 (6 bases). Trimming took 3 bases from V and 0 from J, leaving 14 bases between them. CDR3 length: 15 amino acids. CDR1 is GTSNPN and CDR2 is SVGIG in the germline V gene (reference sequence). In DNA form, the CDR3 reads TGTGCCTGGAGCCGAGAGGACAGCTTGAACACTGAAGCTTTCTTT. This sequence encodes CAWSREDSLNTEAFF. Supplemented by reference TRBV30 and TRBJ1-1, the full variable domain reads SQTIHQWPATLVQPVGSPLSLECTVEGTSNPNLYWYRQAAGRGLQLLFYSVGIGQISSEVPQNLSASRPQDRQFILSSKKLLLSDSGFYLCAWSREDSLNTEAFFGQGTRLTVV.

V usage is TRBV7-9 and J usage is TRBJ2-5; D may correspond to TRBD1 or TRBD2 (5 bases each). The germline gives CDR1 SEHNR, CDR2 FQNEAQ (reference sequence). The CDR3 sequence is 15 residues long. Trimming shortened V by 5 bases and J by 0 bases, and 13 bases separated the two germline ends. As DNA, the CDR3 is TGTGCCAGCAGCCCCGGGACGGCGTACCAAGAGACCCAGTACTTC. The encoded protein is CASSPGTAYQETQYF.

V gene TRBV2 combines with J gene TRBJ1-3; D remains unclear. The CDR3 contains 15 residues. V was cut by 6 bases and J by 0 bases, with 12 bases left in between. From germline, CDR1 is SNHLY and CDR2 FYNNEI. The CDR3 coding sequence is TGTGCCAGCAGCCCTGAGGCGAGCTCTGGAAACACCATATATTTT. Its protein product is CASSPEASSGNTIYF.

The chain couples TRBV14 to TRBJ1-2, with D perhaps TRBD1 (6 bases). This CDR3 contains 14 residues. From germline, CDR1 is SGHDN and CDR2 FVKESK. The V gene lost 6 bases and the J gene lost 7 bases, with 18 bases spanning the gap. CDR3 protein: CASSLTGSEGGYTF. The CDR3 DNA reads as TGTGCCAGCAGTCTAACAGGGAGCGAGGGTGGCTACACCTTC. Variable domain in full (rest from reference TRBV14 and TRBJ1-2): EAGVTQFPSHSVIEKGQTVTLRCDPISGHDNLYWYRRVMGKEIKFLLHFVKESKQDESGMPNNRFLAERTGGTYSTLKVQPAELEDSGVYFCASSLTGSEGGYTFGSGTRLTVV.

The chain couples TRBV4-3 to TRBJ2-7; 10 nucleotides line up with TRBD1. The CDR3 runs to 18 residues. Germline V lookup: CDR1 LGHNA, CDR2 YSLEER. With V trimmed by 0 bases and J by 6 bases, 14 bases remained unmatched. CDR3 residues: CASSQEVGDVGTGAEQYF. CDR3 nucleotides: TGCGCCAGCAGCCAAGAGGTTGGAGATGTCGGGACAGGGGCCGAGCAGTACTTC.

This chain uses TRBV9 with TRBJ2-7; tentatively, D is TRBD1 (5 bases). CDR1 is SGDLS, CDR2 YYNGEE, per germline. V was cut by 4 bases and J by 3 bases, with 17 bases left in between. This CDR3 has 15 residues. CDR3 coding DNA: TGTGCCAGCAGCCTCCAGGGTAGTACGCTCTACGAGCAGTACTTC. It codes for CASSLQGSTLYEQYF. Full variable domain (missing parts from reference TRBV9 and TRBJ2-7): DSGVTQTPKHLITATGQRVTLRCSPRSGDLSVYWYQQSLDQGLQFLIQYYNGEERAKGNILERFSAQQFPDLHSELNLSSLELGDSALYFCASSLQGSTLYEQYFGPGTRLTVT.

This rearrangement joins TRBV2 to TRBJ2-7; tentatively, D is TRBD1 (7 bases). V was pared by 8 bases and J by 9 bases, with 20 bases between. The germline V gene has CDR1 SNHLY and CDR2 FYNNEI. The CDR3 runs 13 residues. The CDR3 nucleotides read TGTGCCAGCCGCGGGACAGACCTTCGGGGGCAGTACTTC. Its translation is CASRGTDLRGQYF.

The chain uses TRBV30 and TRBJ2-1, with D perhaps TRBD1 (5 bases). Germline assignment: CDR1 GTSNPN and CDR2 SVGIG (reference sequence). V lost 2 bases and J lost 5, with 10 bases in between. The CDR3 contains 13 residues. CDR3 amino acids: CAWSRGIDNEQFF. The CDR3 region has the DNA TGTGCCTGGAGTAGGGGAATTGACAATGAGCAGTTCTTC.

The rearrangement uses TRBV6-1 and TRBJ2-7; 8 bases line up with TRBD2. Germline V gene data show CDR1 as MNHNS and CDR2 as SASEGT. With V trimmed by 2 bases and J by 2 bases, 8 bases remained unmatched. CDR3 size: 16 residues. The CDR3 loop is CASSETAGGGTYEQYF. CDR3 in DNA: TGTGCCAGCAGTGAAACGGCGGGAGGAGGTACCTACGAGCAGTACTTC.

This clone was detected once. This chain links TRBV2 with TRBJ2-5, with TRBD2 identical over 12 bases. The CDR3 is made up of 15 amino acids. Germline CDR1 is SNHLY and CDR2 is FYNNEI. Trimming removed 7 bases from V and 4 bases from J; junction bases left unmatched: 7. CDR3 sequence reads: CASTLAGGVGETQYF. The CDR3, as DNA: TGTGCCAGCACCCTAGCGGGAGGGGTCGGAGAGACCCAGTACTTC.

This sequence joins TRBV20-1 and TRBJ2-3; unclear D gene. Germline loops: CDR1 DFQATT, CDR2 SNEGSKA (reference sequence). Trimming left V 4 bases short and J 4 bases short, with 6 bases between. The CDR3 has 11 amino acids. The CDR3 sequence is CSAIRADTQYF. The CDR3 DNA follows: TGCAGTGCTATCCGGGCAGATACGCAGTATTTT.

The chain has TRBV19 and TRBJ2-7; possible D gene TRBD1, 6 bases. V lost 4 bases, J lost 2 bases, and 9 bases lay in between. Germline CDR1 and CDR2: LNHDA and SQIVND (reference sequence). The CDR3 totals 13 residues. The CDR3 nucleotides are TGTGCCAGTAGTACTGACAGGACCTACGAGCAGTACTTC. It is translated as CASSTDRTYEQYF.

This chain links TRBV9 with TRBJ2-3; D is possibly TRBD2 (5 bases). V was trimmed by 4 bases and J by 2 bases, leaving 11 bases between them. In germline, CDR1 is SGDLS, CDR2 YYNGEE. The CDR3 runs 14 residues. CDR3 DNA sequence: TGTGCCAGCAGCAATGGCGGGCACACAGATACGCAGTATTTT. Protein product: CASSNGGHTDTQYF.

The rearrangement links TRBV9 to TRBJ1-1, with D uncertain. This CDR3 contains 13 residues. Trimming removed 0 bases from V and 0 bases from J, with 3 bases in between. Germline CDR1 SGDLS, CDR2 YYNGEE. The CDR3 spells CASSVEVNTEAFF. The DNA for the CDR3 is TGTGCCAGCAGCGTAGAGGTGAACACTGAAGCTTTCTTT.

This chain uses TRBV29-1 with TRBJ2-2; 9 nucleotides match TRBD1. J lost 6 bases, V lost 7 bases, and 9 bases had no gene match. CDR1 is SQVTM, CDR2 ANQGSEA, per germline. The CDR3 runs to 14 residues. CDR3 sequence reads: CSACRDRVSGELFF. CDR3 nucleotide sequence: TGCAGCGCGTGCCGGGACAGGGTCTCCGGGGAGCTGTTTTTT.

In its sample, this clone was seen once. This sequence joins TRBV27 and TRBJ2-5, with 14 bases aligning to TRBD2. The trim removed 4 bases at V and 4 bases at J, leaving 5 bases unmatched. Germline-derived CDR1 and CDR2 are MNHEY and SMNVEV (reference sequence). The CDR3 length is 16 residues. The CDR3 region has the DNA TGTGCCAGCAGTTCTAGACTAGCGGGGGGGCGAGAGACCCAGTACTTC. Its translation is CASSSRLAGGRETQYF.

V usage is TRBV5-1 and J usage is TRBJ1-1; 7 bases are a match to TRBD1. Germline loops: CDR1 SGHRS, CDR2 YFSETQ. The junction had 6 bases not matched to a gene; V was cut back by 4 bases and J by 6 bases. The length of the CDR3 is 13 residues. The CDR3 nucleotides read TGCGCCAGCAGCCGTGGACAGGACTCTGAAGCTTTCTTT. Translated: CASSRGQDSEAFF. Supplemented by reference TRBV5-1 and TRBJ1-1, the full variable domain reads KAGVTQTPRYLIKTRGQQVTLSCSPISGHRSVSWYQQTPGQGLQFLFEYFSETQRNKGNFPGRFSGRQFSNSRSEMNVSTLELGDSALYLCASSRGQDSEAFFGQGTRLTVV.

The gene calls are TRBV2 and TRBJ1-6; no reliable D call. The CDR3 is 13 residues long. Germline values: CDR1 SNHLY, CDR2 FYNNEI. Trimming left V 3 bases short and J 6 bases short, with 6 bases between. As DNA, the CDR3 is TGTGCCAGCAGTGACGGGCGTAATTCACCCCTCCACTTT. It is translated as CASSDGRNSPLHF.

In nucleotides, the CDR3 is TGTGCCAGCAGGCAAGGACAGGGCTATGGCTACACCTTC. Translation: CASRQGQGYGYTF. This rearrangement joins TRBV13 to TRBJ1-2; 8 bases fit TRBD1. CDR3 length: 13 residues. Trimming took 6 bases from V and 4 from J; bases not matched to a gene: 4. CDR1 PRHDT and CDR2 FYEKMQ come from the germline V gene (reference sequence).

At least ten counts were recorded for this clone. The chain joins TRBV27 to TRBJ1-5; 7 bases match TRBD1. CDR1 and CDR2 from the germline V gene are MNHEY and SMNVEV (reference sequence). After removal of 6 bases from V and 2 bases from J, the junction contained 4 bases not matched to a gene. The CDR3 is 14 amino acids. This CDR3 reads CASRQGVRNQPQHF. CDR3 DNA sequence: TGTGCCAGCAGGCAGGGGGTTCGCAATCAGCCCCAGCATTTT.

The rearrangement links TRBV2 to TRBJ2-5; 10 bases are a match to TRBD2. This CDR3 region has 14 residues. The ends lost 6 bases at V and 4 bases at J; junction bases unmatched: 5. In germline, CDR1 is SNHLY, CDR2 FYNNEI. CDR3 sequence (DNA): TGTGCCAGCAGAGAAAGACTAGCGGGAGAGACCCAGTACTTC. It translates to CASRERLAGETQYF.

The chain combines TRBV5-4 with TRBJ2-3; TRBD1 matches at 8 bases. After removal of 4 bases from V and 0 bases from J, the junction contained 7 bases not matched to a gene. In germline, CDR1 is SGHNT, CDR2 YYREEE (reference sequence). The CDR3 loop spans 16 amino acids. The CDR3 region is CASSPGDRRSTDTQYF. CDR3 nucleotide sequence: TGTGCCAGCAGCCCGGGGGACAGGCGAAGCACAGATACGCAGTATTTT. Supplemented by reference TRBV5-4 and TRBJ2-3, the full variable domain reads ETGVTQSPTHLIKTRGQQVTLRCSSQSGHNTVSWYQQALGQGPQFIFQYYREEENGRGNFPPRFSGLQFPNYSSELNVNALELDDSALYLCASSPGDRRSTDTQYFGPGTRLTVL.

This chain joins TRBV2 and TRBJ1-2; the match to TRBD1 covers 11 bases. V lost 4 bases and J lost 5; bases outside the gene matches: 6. CDR3 length: 15 residues. From germline, CDR1 is SNHLY and CDR2 FYNNEI. The CDR3 is CASSAGTGGGYGYTF. CDR3 nucleotides: TGTGCCAGCAGTGCCGGGACAGGGGGTGGATATGGCTACACCTTC.

DNA for the CDR3: TGCGCCAGCAGCTTGGTCGGGGCAGGGGCAGGTAACGGCTACACCTTC. Its translation: CASSLVGAGAGNGYTF. This chain joins TRBV5-1 and TRBJ1-2; TRBD1 is a possible D gene (6 bases). Trimming stripped 0 bases from V and 8 bases from J, with 20 bases between. Germline V gives CDR1 SGHRS, CDR2 YFSETQ. This CDR3 has 16 residues. Full variable domain (missing parts from reference TRBV5-1 and TRBJ1-2): KAGVTQTPRYLIKTRGQQVTLSCSPISGHRSVSWYQQTPGQGLQFLFEYFSETQRNKGNFPGRFSGRQFSNSRSEMNVSTLELGDSALYLCASSLVGAGAGNGYTFGSGTRLTVV.